Shown below are 9 T cell receptor beta chains from a single sample sequenced in a study of T-cell reconstitution after alpha-beta-depleted transplantation in children. TCRbeta library construction was performed incorporating unique molecular identifiers. TCRdb fed the PCR reads into MiXCR, producing one record per CDR3 protein. Altogether 70,000 or so distinct CDR3 sequences are present, roughly a tenth being singletons, with the ten largest covering roughly an eighth. Sequenced material: PBMCs, taken before TCRalphabeta/CD19-depleted stem cell transplant. These receptors all stem from a boy younger than 18 with acute myeloid leukemia, due to receive a stem cell transplant.

Note on this clonotype: One base away lies a much larger clone, so this may be a sequencing read error. The rearrangement joins TRBV20-1 to TRBJ1-5; a weak D match, TRBD1 (5 bases). V was pared by 1 base and J by 2 bases, with 9 bases between. The CDR3 runs to 14 residues. Germline V lookup: CDR1 DFQATT, CDR2 SNEGSKA (reference sequence). This CDR3 is CSARVRGGNQPQHF. CDR3 sequence (DNA): TGCAGTGCTAGAGTACGGGGGGGCAATCAGCCCCAGCATTTT.

The chain uses TRBV7-8 and TRBJ2-3; 8 nucleotides align to TRBD2. Germline-derived CDR1 and CDR2 are SGHVS and FQNEAQ. The V segment lost 0 bases and the J segment 4 bases; nucleotides outside the gene matches: 12. The CDR3 consists of 18 residues. In nucleotides, the CDR3 is TGTGCCAGCAGCTTAGCAAGCCGGACTAGCCTATTATCAGATACGCAGTATTTT. Its translation is CASSLASRTSLLSDTQYF.

This clonotype was seen repeatedly, ten times or more. V and J are TRBV24-1 and TRBJ2-3; 7 nucleotides agree with TRBD2. In germline, CDR1 is KGHDR, CDR2 SFDVKD. V was pared by 8 bases and J by 5 bases, with 12 bases of the junction left unmatched. The CDR3 has 15 residues. The CDR3 loop is CATNSQAGAKDTQYF. In DNA form, the CDR3 reads TGTGCCACCAATTCCCAGGCGGGAGCAAAAGATACGCAGTATTTT.

This clonotype was counted ten times or more. The chain employs TRBV12-3 or TRBV12-4 and TRBJ2-2, with TRBD2 identical over 11 bases. The CDR3 sequence is 14 residues long. With V trimmed by 6 bases and J by 5 bases, 2 bases remained unmatched. The DNA of the CDR3 is TGTGCCAGCAGGACTAGCGGGGTTACCGGGGAGCTGTTTTTT. Translation: CASRTSGVTGELFF.

This clonotype was found many times. CDR3 amino acids: CASSPGGPGYNEQFF. Here the CDR3 DNA reads TGTGCCAGCAGCCCAGGGGGGCCGGGTTACAATGAGCAGTTCTTC. The chain combines TRBV7-2 with TRBJ2-1, with D perhaps matching TRBD1 (7 bases). The CDR3 is 15 amino acids. With 5 bases removed from V and 4 bases from J, the gap between germline ends came to 15 bases. Germline V gives CDR1 SGHTA, CDR2 FQGNSA.

This clonotype was seen at least ten times. This chain connects TRBV5-1 to TRBJ1-1; D may be TRBD1 (5 bases). The germline V gene has CDR1 SGHRS and CDR2 YFSETQ. This CDR3 region has 12 residues. Trimming cost V 4 bases and J 8 bases, with 12 bases left between them. This CDR3 is CASSRQGEEAFF. For the CDR3, the DNA is TGCGCCAGCAGCAGGCAGGGAGAGGAAGCTTTCTTT.

At least ten counts were recorded for this clonotype. The chain carries TRBV6-5 and TRBJ2-7; 7 bases match TRBD1. Germline assignment: CDR1 MNHEY and CDR2 SVGAGI. CDR3 length: 14 residues. Unmatched junction bases numbered 4, after V lost 1 base and J lost 4 bases. In DNA, the CDR3 is TGTGCCAGCAGTTACTACCCGGGACAGTACGAGCAGTACTTC. Translated, it gives CASSYYPGQYEQYF.

This clonotype has ten or more counts. The chain joins TRBV20-1 to TRBJ2-7; TRBD2 matches at 11 bases. The CDR3 is 14 residues long. Germline V gene lookup returns CDR1 DFQATT and CDR2 SNEGSKA (reference sequence). Unmatched junction bases numbered 6, after V lost 4 bases and J lost 4 bases. CDR3 loop: CSAKAGTSGYEQYF. As DNA, the CDR3 is TGCAGTGCTAAGGCCGGGACTAGCGGTTACGAGCAGTACTTC.

The chain is built from TRBV20-1 and TRBJ2-5; 12 bases align to TRBD2. The CDR3 has 16 amino acids. Unmatched junction bases numbered 7, after V lost 4 bases and J lost 1 base. CDR1 is DFQATT, CDR2 SNEGSKA, per germline (reference sequence). DNA for the CDR3: TGCAGTGCTAACCTAGCGGGAGGGGGCCTCCAAGAGACCCAGTACTTC. The encoded protein is CSANLAGGGLQETQYF.